A selection of T cell receptor beta chains follows, all from one sample in a study of OX40 agonist ivuxolimab in advanced cancers. The assay was immunoSEQ multiplex PCR, and TCRdb's table has in-frame clones only and misses some. The data contain under 45,000 clones, about 85% of them seen just once; the ten biggest clones take up approximately 37%. The specimen was CD4+ or CD8+ T cells sorted from blood, collected in a trial of the OX40 agonist ivuxolimab. All receptors derive from an adult with an advanced solid tumor such as melanoma, head and neck, liver or kidney cancer. Each CDR3 is given with its conserved first and last residue.

len	v_gene	j_gene	CDR3aa
15	TRBV7-9	TRBJ2-3	CASSLSLAGTDTQYF
14	TRBV7-9	TRBJ2-1	CASSRTSSIGEQFF
16	TRBV4-1	TRBJ2-1	CASSQVGLAGTNEQFF
15	TRBV9	TRBJ2-7	CASSVGLAGVDEQYF
16	TRBV5-4	TRBJ1-4	CASSLYSGQGGEKLFF
13	TRBV6-1	TRBJ1-5	CASTYSRGQPQHF
14	TRBV5-4	TRBJ2-5	CASSQEGTEETQYF
15	TRBV5-1	TRBJ2-5	CASSVGQVVQETQYF
16	TRBV19	TRBJ2-7	CASSISLAGGDYEQYF
16	TRBV2	TRBJ1-4	CASGVQVGRTNEKLFF
14	TRBV13	TRBJ2-6	CASSPSRGANVLTF
15	TRBV6-6	TRBJ2-3	CAAGLGQTYTDTQYF
14	TRBV9	TRBJ1-2	CASSVARKGNGYTF
16	TRBV9	TRBJ1-1	CASSRSYRQGDTEAFF
13	TRBV5-4	TRBJ2-5	CASSQDALPTQYF
16	TRBV5-4	TRBJ2-5	CASSGGGTSGSVTQYF
14	TRBV6-5	TRBJ1-4	CASSYGGVGEKLFF
13	TRBV29-1	TRBJ2-1	CSVDWRWDNEQFF
13	TRBV11-2	TRBJ1-2	CASSLDTSYGYTF
14	TRBV6-1	TRBJ2-7	CASTVSGGPYEQYF
14	TRBV7-9	TRBJ1-1	CASSSLRQGTEAFF
19	TRBV9	TRBJ2-1	CASSVATEASGSHYNEQFF
15	TRBV7-2	TRBJ2-1	CASSRGGTSYNEQFF
16	TRBV12-2	TRBJ2-7	CASRLGRGQGAHEQYF
15	TRBV19	TRBJ2-1	CASSIASLAATEQFF
14	TRBV9	TRBJ1-4	CASSVEGISEKLFF
15	TRBV6-5	TRBJ1-5	CASSYSRGGNQPQHF
14	TRBV10-2	TRBJ1-1	CASRLTGMNTEAFF
15	TRBV4-1	TRBJ2-7	CASSQDLRTGVEQYF
13	TRBV10-1	TRBJ1-2	CASSGSTGSGYTF
15	TRBV9	TRBJ2-3	CASSVAPGLADTQYF
14	TRBV6-1	TRBJ2-7	CASRVLASSYEQYF
15	TRBV7-2	TRBJ2-7	CASSPHRDTAYEQYF
14	TRBV5-1	TRBJ2-2	CASSPTGVTGELFF
16	TRBV9	TRBJ2-5	CASSSLGGTGGETQYF
18	TRBV5-1	TRBJ2-2	CASSLAVGGYYGPGELFF
13	TRBV19	TRBJ2-5	CASSINGQETQYF
15	TRBV2	TRBJ2-3	CASKSGATNRDTQYF
13	TRBV27	TRBJ1-2	CASRPQGASGYTF
15	TRBV9	TRBJ2-3	CASTGFLAEGDTQYF
15	TRBV9	TRBJ1-4	CASSRTGGVGEKLFF
16	TRBV4-1	TRBJ1-2	CASSQMSTGLNYGYTF
15	TRBV19	TRBJ2-7	CASSTGASLSYEQYF
17	TRBV7-6	TRBJ2-2	CASSLDPGTGLTGELFF
13	TRBV9	TRBJ1-2	CASSAGTRYGYTF
15	TRBV5-8	TRBJ1-4	CASSTGQGGLEKLFF
16	TRBV5-8	TRBJ2-7	CASPAWMPGGTYEQYF
11	TRBV29-1	TRBJ1-2	CSVVGNEDYTF
14	TRBV5-1	TRBJ2-2	CASSLSPNTGELFF
15	TRBV25-1	TRBJ2-7	CASSEYGSSSYEQYF
16	TRBV5-1	TRBJ2-7	CASSLGSSGGFYEQYF
15	TRBV7-9	TRBJ2-7	CASSEDREINYEQYF
13	TRBV6-1	TRBJ2-7	CASSELLAAEQYF
13	TRBV10-1	TRBJ2-2	CASSLQGTGELFF
13	TRBV19	TRBJ1-2	CASSLQGSYGYTF